The present entry profiles one T cell receptor beta chain with its context. The entry originates in a study of blood T cell repertoires in COVID-19. Data came from immunoSEQ multiplex PCR; TCRdb stores just in-frame clones and leaves some out. The sample holds 130,000 to 150,000 clones, about 86% seen once. The receptor was derived from a woman in her 50s with active or convalescent COVID-19. Sequencing was performed on peripheral blood.

The CDR3 coding sequence is TGTGCCAGCAGCTTAGACAGGTTGGGGAACACTGAAGCTTTCTTT. Translating gives CASSLDRLGNTEAFF. The rearrangement joins TRBV11-1 to TRBJ1-1, with a tentative D call TRBD1 (5 bases). CDR1 and CDR2 (germline): SGHAT, FQDESV (reference sequence). Trimming cost V 1 base and J 1 base, with 10 bases left between them. The CDR3 contains 15 residues.